This T cell receptor beta chain comes out of a study of shared clonotypes between healthy human individuals. TCRdb keeps only in-frame clones here, not all; method: immunoSEQ multiplex PCR. This sample has 2 million to 2.5 million clones, with around 95% found just once. Overall study results and limits: A handful of donors showed sharing of approximately 5% of naive CD4 clonotypes.

Note on this clone: Its antigen is unknown.

Germline CDR1 MNHEY, CDR2 SMNVEV (reference sequence). V shed 6 bases and J shed 0 bases, with 8 bases lying between them. This CDR3 comprises 13 residues. The chain employs TRBV27 and TRBJ1-1; a weak D match, TRBD1 (5 bases). The clonotype was recovered from a man younger than 35 in good health. Sequencing was done on a sample of naive CD4+ T cells sorted from blood. Subset given: CD45RA+ positively selected. The CDR3 here is CASSQGLNTEAFF. The CDR3 DNA reads as TGTGCCAGCAGCCAGGGTTTGAACACTGAAGCTTTCTTT.